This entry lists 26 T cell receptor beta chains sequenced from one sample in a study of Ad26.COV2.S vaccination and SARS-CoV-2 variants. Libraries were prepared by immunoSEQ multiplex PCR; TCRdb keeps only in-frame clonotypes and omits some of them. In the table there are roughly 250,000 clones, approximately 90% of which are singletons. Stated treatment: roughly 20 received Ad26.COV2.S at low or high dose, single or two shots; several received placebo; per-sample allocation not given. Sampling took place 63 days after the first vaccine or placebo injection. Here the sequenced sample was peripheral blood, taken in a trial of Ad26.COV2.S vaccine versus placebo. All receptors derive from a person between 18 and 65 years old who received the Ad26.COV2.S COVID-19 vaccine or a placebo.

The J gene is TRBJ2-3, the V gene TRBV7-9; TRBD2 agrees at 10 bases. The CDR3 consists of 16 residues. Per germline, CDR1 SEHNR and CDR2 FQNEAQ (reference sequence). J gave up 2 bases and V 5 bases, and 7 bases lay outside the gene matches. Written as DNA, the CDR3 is TGTGCCAGCAGCCTCGGACTAGCGGTTGCCACAGATACGCAGTATTTT. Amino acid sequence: CASSLGLAVATDTQYF.

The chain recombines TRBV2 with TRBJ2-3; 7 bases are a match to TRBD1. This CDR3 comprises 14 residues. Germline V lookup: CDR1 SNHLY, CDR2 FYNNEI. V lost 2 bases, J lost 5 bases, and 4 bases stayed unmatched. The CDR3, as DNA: TGTGCCAGCAGTGAAAGGCCAGGGGGAGATACGCAGTATTTT. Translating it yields CASSERPGGDTQYF.

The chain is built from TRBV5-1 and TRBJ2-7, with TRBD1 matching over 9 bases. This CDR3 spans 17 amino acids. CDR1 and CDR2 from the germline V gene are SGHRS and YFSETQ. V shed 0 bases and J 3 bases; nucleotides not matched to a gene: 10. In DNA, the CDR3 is TGCGCCAGCAGCTTGGGGGTTGGGGACAGGGACGACTACGAGCAGTACTTC. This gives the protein CASSLGVGDRDDYEQYF. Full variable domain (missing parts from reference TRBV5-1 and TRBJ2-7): KAGVTQTPRYLIKTRGQQVTLSCSPISGHRSVSWYQQTPGQGLQFLFEYFSETQRNKGNFPGRFSGRQFSNSRSEMNVSTLELGDSALYLCASSLGVGDRDDYEQYFGPGTRLTVT.

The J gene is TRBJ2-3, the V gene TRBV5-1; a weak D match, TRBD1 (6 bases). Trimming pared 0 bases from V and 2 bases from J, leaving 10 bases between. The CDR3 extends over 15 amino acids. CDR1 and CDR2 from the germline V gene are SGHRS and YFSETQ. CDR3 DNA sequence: TGCGCCAGCAGCTTGGACGGGGACAACACAGATACGCAGTATTTT. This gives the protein CASSLDGDNTDTQYF.

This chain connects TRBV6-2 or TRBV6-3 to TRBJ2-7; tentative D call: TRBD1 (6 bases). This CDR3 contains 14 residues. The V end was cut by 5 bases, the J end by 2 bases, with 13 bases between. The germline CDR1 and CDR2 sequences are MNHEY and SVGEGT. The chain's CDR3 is CASSGLRGPYEQYV. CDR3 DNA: TGTGCCAGCAGTGGCCTCAGGGGCCCCTACGAGCAGTACGTC.

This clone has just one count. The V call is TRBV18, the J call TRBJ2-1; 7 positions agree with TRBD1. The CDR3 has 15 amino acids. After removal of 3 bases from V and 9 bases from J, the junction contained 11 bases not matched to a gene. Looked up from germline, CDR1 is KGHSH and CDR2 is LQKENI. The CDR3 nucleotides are TGTGCCAGCTCACCTCGTATGAGGGGGCAAGCTGAGCAGTTCTTC. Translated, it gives CASSPRMRGQAEQFF. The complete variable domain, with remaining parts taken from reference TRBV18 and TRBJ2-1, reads NAGVMQNPRHLVRRRGQEARLRCSPMKGHSHVYWYRQLPEEGLKFMVYLQKENIIDESGMPKERFSAEFPKEGPSILRIQQVVRGDSAAYFCASSPRMRGQAEQFFGPGTRLTVL.

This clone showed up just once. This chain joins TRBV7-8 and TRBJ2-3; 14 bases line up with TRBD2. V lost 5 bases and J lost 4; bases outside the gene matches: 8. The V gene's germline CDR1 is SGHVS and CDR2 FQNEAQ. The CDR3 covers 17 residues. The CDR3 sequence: CASSPRLAGGPADTQYF. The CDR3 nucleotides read TGTGCCAGCAGCCCTCGACTAGCGGGGGGGCCAGCAGATACGCAGTATTTT.

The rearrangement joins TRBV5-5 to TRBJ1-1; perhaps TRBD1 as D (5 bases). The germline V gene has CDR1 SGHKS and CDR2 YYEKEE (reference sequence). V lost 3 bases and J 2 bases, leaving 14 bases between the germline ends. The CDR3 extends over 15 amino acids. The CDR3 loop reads CASSSRRQTNTEAFF. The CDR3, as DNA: TGTGCCAGCAGCTCGAGGCGACAGACTAACACTGAAGCTTTCTTT.

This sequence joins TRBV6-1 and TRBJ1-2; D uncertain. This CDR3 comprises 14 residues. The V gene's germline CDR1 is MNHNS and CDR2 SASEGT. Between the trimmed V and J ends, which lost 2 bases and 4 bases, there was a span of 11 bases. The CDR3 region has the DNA TGTGCCAGCAGTGAATTTTTGTCCCCCTATGGCTACACCTTC. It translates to CASSEFLSPYGYTF.

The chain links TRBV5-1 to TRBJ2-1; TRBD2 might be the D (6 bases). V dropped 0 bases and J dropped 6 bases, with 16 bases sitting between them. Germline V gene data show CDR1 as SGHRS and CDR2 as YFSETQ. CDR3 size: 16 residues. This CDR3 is CASSLARRAEFNEQFF. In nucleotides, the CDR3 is TGCGCCAGCAGCTTGGCCAGGAGGGCAGAATTCAATGAGCAGTTCTTC.

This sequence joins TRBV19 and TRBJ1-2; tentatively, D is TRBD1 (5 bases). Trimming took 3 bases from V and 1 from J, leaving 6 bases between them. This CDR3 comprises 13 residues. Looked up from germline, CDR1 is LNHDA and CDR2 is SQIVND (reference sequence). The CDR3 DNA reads TGTGCCAGTAGTATGACAGTTAACTATGGCTACACCTTC. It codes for CASSMTVNYGYTF.

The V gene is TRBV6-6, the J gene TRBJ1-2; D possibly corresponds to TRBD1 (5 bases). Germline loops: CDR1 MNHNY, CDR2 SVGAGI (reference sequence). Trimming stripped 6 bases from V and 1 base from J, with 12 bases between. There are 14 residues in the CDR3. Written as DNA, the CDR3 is TGTGCCAGCAGCCGCGACAGCGATAACTATGGCTACACCTTC. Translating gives CASSRDSDNYGYTF.

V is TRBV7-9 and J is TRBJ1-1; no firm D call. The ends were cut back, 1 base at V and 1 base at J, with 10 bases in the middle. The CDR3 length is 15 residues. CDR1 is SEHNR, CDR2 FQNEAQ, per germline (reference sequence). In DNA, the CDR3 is TGTGCCAGCAGCTTAGTCTCGAGTGGGAACACTGAAGCTTTCTTT. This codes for CASSLVSSGNTEAFF.

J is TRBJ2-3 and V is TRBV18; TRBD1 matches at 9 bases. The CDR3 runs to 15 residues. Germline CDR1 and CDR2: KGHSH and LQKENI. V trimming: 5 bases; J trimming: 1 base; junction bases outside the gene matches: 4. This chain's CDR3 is CASSGQGFRTDTQYF. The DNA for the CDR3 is TGTGCCAGCTCAGGACAGGGGTTTCGCACAGATACGCAGTATTTT.

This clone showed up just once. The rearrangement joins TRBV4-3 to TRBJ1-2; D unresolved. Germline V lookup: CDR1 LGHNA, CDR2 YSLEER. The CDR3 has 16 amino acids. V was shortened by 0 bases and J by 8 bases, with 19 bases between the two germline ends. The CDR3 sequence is CASSQEAGRHLGGYTF. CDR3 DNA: TGCGCCAGCAGCCAAGAGGCTGGCAGGCACCTGGGGGGCTACACCTTC.

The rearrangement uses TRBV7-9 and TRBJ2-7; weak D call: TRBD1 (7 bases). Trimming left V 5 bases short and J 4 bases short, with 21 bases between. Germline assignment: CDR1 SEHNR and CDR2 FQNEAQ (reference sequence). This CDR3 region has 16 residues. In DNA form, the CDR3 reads TGTGCCAGCAGCCATACAGGGGCTGGGGCGGGATACGAGCAGTACGTC. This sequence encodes CASSHTGAGAGYEQYV.

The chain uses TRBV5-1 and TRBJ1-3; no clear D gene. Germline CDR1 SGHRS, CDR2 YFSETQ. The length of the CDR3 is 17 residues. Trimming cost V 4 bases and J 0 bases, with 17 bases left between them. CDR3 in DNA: TGCGCCAGCAGCCTCATGACGGCGTCCGGCTCTGGAAACACCATATATTTT. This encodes CASSLMTASGSGNTIYF.

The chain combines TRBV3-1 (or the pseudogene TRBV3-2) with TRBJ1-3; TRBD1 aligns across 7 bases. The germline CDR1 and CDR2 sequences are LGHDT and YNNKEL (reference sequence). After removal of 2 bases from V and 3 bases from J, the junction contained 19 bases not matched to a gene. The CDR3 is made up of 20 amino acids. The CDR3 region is CASSQRGTGRGKSGGNTIYF. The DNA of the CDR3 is TGTGCCAGCAGCCAAAGGGGGACTGGCAGGGGGAAGTCGGGTGGAAACACCATATATTTT.

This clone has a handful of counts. In DNA, the CDR3 is TGTGCCAGCAGCTTAGTTGGCGGGAGTTGGACAGATACGCAGTATTTT. This gives the protein CASSLVGGSWTDTQYF. The J gene is TRBJ2-3, the V gene TRBV7-2, with 7 bases fitting TRBD2. Germline V lookup: CDR1 SGHTA, CDR2 FQGNSA. V dropped 1 base and J dropped 3; count of bases not matched to a gene: 7. The CDR3 has 16 residues.

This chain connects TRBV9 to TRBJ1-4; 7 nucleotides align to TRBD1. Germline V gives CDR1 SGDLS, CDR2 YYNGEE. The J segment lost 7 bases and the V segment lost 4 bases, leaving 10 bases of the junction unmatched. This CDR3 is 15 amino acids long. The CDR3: CASSPTTGMIEKLFF. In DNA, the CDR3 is TGTGCCAGCAGCCCAACGACAGGGATGATTGAAAAACTGTTTTTT.

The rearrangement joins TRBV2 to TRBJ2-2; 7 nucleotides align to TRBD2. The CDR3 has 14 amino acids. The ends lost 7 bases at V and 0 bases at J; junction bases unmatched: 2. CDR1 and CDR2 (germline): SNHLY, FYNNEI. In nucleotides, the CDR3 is TGTGCCAGCAACGGACTAGCGAACACCGGGGAGCTGTTTTTT. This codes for CASNGLANTGELFF.

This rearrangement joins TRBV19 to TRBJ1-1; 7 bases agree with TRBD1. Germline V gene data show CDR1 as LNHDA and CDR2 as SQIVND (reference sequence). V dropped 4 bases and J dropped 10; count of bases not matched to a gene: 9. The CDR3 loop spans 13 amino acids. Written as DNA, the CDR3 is TGTGCCAGTAGTAGGGGACAGCCGGAGGTAGCTTTCTTT. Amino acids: CASSRGQPEVAFF.

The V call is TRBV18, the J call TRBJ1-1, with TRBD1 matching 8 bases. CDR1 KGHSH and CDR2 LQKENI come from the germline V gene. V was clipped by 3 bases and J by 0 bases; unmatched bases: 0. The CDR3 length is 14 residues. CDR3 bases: TGTGCCAGCTCACCGACAGGGGTGAACACTGAAGCTTTCTTT. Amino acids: CASSPTGVNTEAFF.

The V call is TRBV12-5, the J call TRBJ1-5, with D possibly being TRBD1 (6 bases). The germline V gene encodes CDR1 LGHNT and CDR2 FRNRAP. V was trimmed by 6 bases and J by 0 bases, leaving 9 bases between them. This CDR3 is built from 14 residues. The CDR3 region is CASGGGNSNQPQHF. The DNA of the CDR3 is TGTGCTAGTGGAGGGGGGAATAGCAATCAGCCCCAGCATTTT.

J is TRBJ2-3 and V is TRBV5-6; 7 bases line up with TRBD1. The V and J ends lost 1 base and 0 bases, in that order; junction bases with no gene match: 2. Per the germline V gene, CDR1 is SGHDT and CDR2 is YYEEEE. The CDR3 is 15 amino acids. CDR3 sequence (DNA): TGTGCCAGCAGCTTGCGACAGGGTAGCACAGATACGCAGTATTTT. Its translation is CASSLRQGSTDTQYF.

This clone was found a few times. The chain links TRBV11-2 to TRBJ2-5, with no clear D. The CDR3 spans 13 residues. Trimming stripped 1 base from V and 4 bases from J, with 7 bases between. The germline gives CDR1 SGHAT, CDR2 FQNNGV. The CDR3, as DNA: TGTGCCAGCAGCTTAGGAACACGAGAGACCCAGTACTTC. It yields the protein CASSLGTRETQYF.